Described below is a single TCR beta chain sequence and its context. TCRdb keeps only in-frame clones here, not all; method: immunoSEQ multiplex PCR. The sample carries about 160,000 clones, roughly 83% recorded once. This record belongs to a study of blood T cell repertoires in COVID-19. From germline, CDR1 is MNHEY and CDR2 SVGAGI. CDR3 length: 15 amino acids. V shed 2 bases and J 5 bases; nucleotides not matched to a gene: 7. This sequence joins TRBV6-5 and TRBJ1-1; 8 bases align to TRBD1. This TCR came from a woman aged 80 or over with active or convalescent COVID-19. Sequencing used peripheral blood. The CDR3 region has the DNA TGTGCCAGCAGTTACGGCGACAGGGGAGAGACTGAAGCTTTCTTT. It translates to CASSYGDRGETEAFF.